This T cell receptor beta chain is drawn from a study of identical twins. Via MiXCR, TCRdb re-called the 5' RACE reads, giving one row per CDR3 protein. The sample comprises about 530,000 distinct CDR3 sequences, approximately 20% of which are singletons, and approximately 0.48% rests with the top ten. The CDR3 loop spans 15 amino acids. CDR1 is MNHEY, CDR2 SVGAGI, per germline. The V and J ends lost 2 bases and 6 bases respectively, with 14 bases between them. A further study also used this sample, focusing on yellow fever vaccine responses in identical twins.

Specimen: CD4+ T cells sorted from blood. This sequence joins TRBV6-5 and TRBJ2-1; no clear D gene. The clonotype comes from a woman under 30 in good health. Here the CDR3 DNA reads TGTGCCAGCAGTTACGACGTATCGCCCGGCAATGAGCAGTTCTTC. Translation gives CASSYDVSPGNEQFF.